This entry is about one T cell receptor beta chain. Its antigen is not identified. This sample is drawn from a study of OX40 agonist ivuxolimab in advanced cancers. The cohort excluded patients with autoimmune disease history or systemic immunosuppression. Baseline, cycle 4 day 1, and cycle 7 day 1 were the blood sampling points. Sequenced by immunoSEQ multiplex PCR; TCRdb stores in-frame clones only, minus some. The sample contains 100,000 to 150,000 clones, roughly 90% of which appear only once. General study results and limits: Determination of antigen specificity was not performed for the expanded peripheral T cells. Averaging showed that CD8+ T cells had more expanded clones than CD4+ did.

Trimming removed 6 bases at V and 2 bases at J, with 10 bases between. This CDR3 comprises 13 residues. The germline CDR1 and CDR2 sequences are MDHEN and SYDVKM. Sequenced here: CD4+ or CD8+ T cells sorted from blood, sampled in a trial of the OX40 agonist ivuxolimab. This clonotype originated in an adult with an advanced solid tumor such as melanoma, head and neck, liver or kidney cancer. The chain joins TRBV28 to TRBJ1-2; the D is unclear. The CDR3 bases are TGTGCCAGCAGCCGTCCGGAGAACTATGGCTACACCTTC. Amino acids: CASSRPENYGYTF.